This TCR beta chain came from a study of identical twins. At least ten counts were recorded for this clonotype. Antigen unknown. V lost 3 bases, J lost 0 bases, and 5 bases stayed unmatched. This CDR3 spans 15 amino acids. CDR1 is DFQATT, CDR2 SNEGSKA, per germline (reference sequence). Using its own MiXCR run on the 5' RACE reads, TCRdb lists one record per CDR3 protein. The sample has about 720,000 distinct CDR3 sequences, about 20% seen once. Study-wide points: Models underestimated how often monozygotic twins shared out-of-frame TCR alpha.

These same data were also listed under a study on T cells expressing NK-cell markers. This second study notes: Top CD8+ clonotypes included the dominant CD3+CD56+NKG2C+ clonotypes in 5 to 7 donors.

Sequencing used PBMCs. The clonotype comes from a woman aged 18-29 years in good health. The rearrangement joins TRBV20-1 to TRBJ2-5, with 9 bases identical to TRBD2. CDR3 coding DNA: TGCAGTGCTAGGAACCCTAGCGGGGACCAAGAGACCCAGTACTTC. Translation: CSARNPSGDQETQYF.